Below, 6 T cell receptor beta chains from the same sample are listed, as sequenced in a study of blood T cell repertoires in COVID-19. Clones were sequenced by immunoSEQ multiplex PCR, and TCRdb holds only the in-frame ones, with some missing. Here the sample spans roughly 100,000 clones, approximately 92% being singletons. The sample consisted of peripheral blood. These receptors all come from a woman aged 45-59 years with COVID-19, enrolled during active disease.

This clone has more than one count but fewer than ten. The rearrangement joins TRBV5-5 to TRBJ1-3; D not resolved. Germline loops: CDR1 SGHKS, CDR2 YYEKEE (reference sequence). Trimming shortened V by 3 bases and J by 2 bases, and 18 bases separated the two germline ends. This CDR3 has 17 amino acids. This CDR3 is CASSYTRTYVPGNTIYF. The CDR3 region has the DNA TGTGCCAGCAGCTACACCAGAACGTATGTACCTGGAAACACCATATATTTT.

The rearrangement uses TRBV2 and TRBJ2-7, with TRBD1 as a possible D gene (5 bases). With 3 bases removed from V and 0 bases from J, the gap between germline ends came to 9 bases. There are 14 residues in the CDR3. In germline, CDR1 is SNHLY, CDR2 FYNNEI. The CDR3 is CASSEWGSSYEQYF. The CDR3 coding sequence is TGTGCCAGCAGTGAGTGGGGCAGCTCCTACGAGCAGTACTTC.

V is TRBV5-5 and J is TRBJ1-5; TRBD1 is a possible D gene (6 bases). This CDR3 is built from 14 residues. Germline assignment: CDR1 SGHKS and CDR2 YYEKEE (reference sequence). Trimming took 4 bases from V and 0 from J, leaving 8 bases between them. This CDR3 is CASSRQASNQPQHF. The CDR3 bases are TGTGCCAGCAGCCGACAGGCTAGCAATCAGCCCCAGCATTTT.

The rearrangement links TRBV5-1 to TRBJ2-5; perhaps TRBD1 as D (7 bases). Germline CDR1 reads SGHRS; CDR2 reads YFSETQ. The CDR3 loop spans 13 amino acids. Trimming took off 7 bases at V and 2 bases at J, with 12 bases between the two ends. CDR3 sequence: CASGQGGQETQYF. The CDR3 DNA is TGCGCCAGCGGGCAGGGGGGACAAGAGACCCAGTACTTC.

The V and J genes are TRBV18 and TRBJ1-3, with a possible D match to TRBD1 (5 bases). This CDR3 spans 15 amino acids. The germline V and J ends were trimmed by 5 bases and 0 bases, with 11 bases remaining between them. The germline V gene encodes CDR1 KGHSH and CDR2 LQKENI. CDR3 protein: CASSATGDSGNTIYF. The DNA of the CDR3 is TGTGCCAGCTCAGCCACAGGCGACTCTGGAAACACCATATATTTT.

The genes are TRBV10-3 and TRBJ1-2; 7 bases fit TRBD1. The CDR3 spans 15 residues. Germline CDR1 is ENHRY and CDR2 is SYGVKD. Trimming removed 1 base from V and 4 bases from J; junction bases left unmatched: 6. The CDR3 region has the DNA TGTGCCATCAGTGAGTTAGGGGGCTTCCCCTATGGCTACACCTTC. This encodes CAISELGGFPYGYTF.